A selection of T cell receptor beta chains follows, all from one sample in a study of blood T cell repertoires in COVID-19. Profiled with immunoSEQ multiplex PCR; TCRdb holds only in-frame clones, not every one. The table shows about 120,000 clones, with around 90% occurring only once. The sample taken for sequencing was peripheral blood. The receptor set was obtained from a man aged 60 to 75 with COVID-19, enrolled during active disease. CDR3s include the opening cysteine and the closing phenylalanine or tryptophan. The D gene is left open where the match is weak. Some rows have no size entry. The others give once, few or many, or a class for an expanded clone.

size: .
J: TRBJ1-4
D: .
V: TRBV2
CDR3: CASKQVANEKLFF
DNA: TGTGCCAGCAAGCAGGTCGCTAATGAAAAACTGTTTTTT

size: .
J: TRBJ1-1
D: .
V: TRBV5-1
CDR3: CASRTSGHTEAFF
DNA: TGCGCCAGCAGAACCTCAGGGCACACTGAAGCTTTCTTT

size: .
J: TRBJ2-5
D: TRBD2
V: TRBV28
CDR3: CASSLRTSGTETQYF
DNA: TGTGCCAGCAGTTTGCGGACTAGCGGGACGGAGACCCAGTACTTC

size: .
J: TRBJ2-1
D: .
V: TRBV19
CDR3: CASSIPTSNEQFF
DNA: TGTGCCAGTAGTATCCCGACTAGCAATGAGCAGTTCTTC

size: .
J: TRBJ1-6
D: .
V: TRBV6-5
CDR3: CASSYARGALSPLHF
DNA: TGTGCCAGCAGTTACGCACGGGGGGCTCTTTCACCCCTCCACTTT

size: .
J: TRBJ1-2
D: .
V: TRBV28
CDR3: CASSQSGSGYTF
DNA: TGTGCCAGCAGCCAATCGGGGAGCGGCTACACCTTC

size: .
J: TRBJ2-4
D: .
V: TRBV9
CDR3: CASSAGESGSNIQYF
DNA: TGTGCCAGCAGCGCCGGAGAGAGCGGATCAAACATTCAGTACTTC

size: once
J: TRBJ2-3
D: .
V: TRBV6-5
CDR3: CASSTTGLGTDTQYF
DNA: TGTGCCAGCAGCACTACAGGGCTGGGCACAGATACGCAGTATTTT

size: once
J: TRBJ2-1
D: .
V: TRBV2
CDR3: CASSEGPRATNEQFF
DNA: TGTGCCAGCAGTGAGGGGCCGAGAGCTACCAATGAGCAGTTCTTC

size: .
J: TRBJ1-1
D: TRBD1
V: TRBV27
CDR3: CASSHTGQGGEAFF
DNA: TGTGCCAGCAGCCATACGGGACAGGGGGGTGAAGCTTTCTTT

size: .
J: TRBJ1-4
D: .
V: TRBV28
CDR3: CASSLGGTTNEKLFF
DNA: TGTGCCAGCAGTTTAGGAGGGACAACTAATGAAAAACTGTTTTTT

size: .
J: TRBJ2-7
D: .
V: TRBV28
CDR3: CASSFTFRASYEQYF
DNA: TGTGCCAGCAGTTTTACCTTCAGGGCTTCCTACGAGCAGTACTTC

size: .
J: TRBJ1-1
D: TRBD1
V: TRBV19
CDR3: CASSVGQLNTEAFF
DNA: TGTGCCAGTAGTGTGGGACAGCTAAACACTGAAGCTTTCTTT

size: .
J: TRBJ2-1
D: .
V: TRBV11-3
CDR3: CASSSRGTAMGGPYNEQFF
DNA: TGTGCCAGCAGCTCTAGGGGGACGGCTATGGGAGGGCCCTACAATGAGCAGTTCTTC

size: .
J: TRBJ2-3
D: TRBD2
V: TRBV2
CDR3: CASTQGLALTDTQYF
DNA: TGTGCCAGCACTCAAGGACTAGCTCTCACAGATACGCAGTATTTT

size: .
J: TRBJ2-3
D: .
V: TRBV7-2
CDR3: CASSRSSSTDTQYF
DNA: TGTGCCAGCAGCCGGAGCAGTAGCACAGATACGCAGTATTTT

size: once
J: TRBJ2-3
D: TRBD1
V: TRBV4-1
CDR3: CASSQTWDSSTDTQYF
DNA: TGCGCCAGCAGCCAAACATGGGACAGCAGCACAGATACGCAGTATTTT

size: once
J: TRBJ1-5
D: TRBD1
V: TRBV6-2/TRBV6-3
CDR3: CASSRAKGGQGNQPQHF
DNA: TGTGCCAGCAGCCGCGCCAAAGGGGGACAGGGAAATCAGCCCCAGCATTTT

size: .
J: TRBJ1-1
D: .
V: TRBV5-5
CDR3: CASSLADKYTEAFF
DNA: TGTGCCAGCAGCTTGGCGGACAAATACACTGAAGCTTTCTTT

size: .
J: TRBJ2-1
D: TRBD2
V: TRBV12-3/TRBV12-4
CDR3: CASTLQREGEQFF
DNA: TGTGCCAGCACCCTCCAGCGGGAAGGGGAGCAGTTCTTC

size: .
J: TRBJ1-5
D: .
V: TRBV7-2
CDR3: CASSFSRYSNQPQHF
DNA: TGTGCCAGCAGCTTTAGTCGTTATAGCAATCAGCCCCAGCATTTT

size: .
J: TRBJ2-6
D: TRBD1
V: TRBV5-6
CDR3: CASSWTEGGTGANVLTF
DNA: TGTGCCAGCAGCTGGACCGAAGGGGGCACTGGGGCCAACGTCCTGACTTTC

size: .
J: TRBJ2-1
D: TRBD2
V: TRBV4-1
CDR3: CASSRGLVAGGEREQFF
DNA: TGCGCCAGCAGCCGGGGTCTAGTAGCGGGAGGGGAACGTGAGCAGTTCTTC

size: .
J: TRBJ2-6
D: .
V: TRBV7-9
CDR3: CASSLGLSRAYSGANVLTF
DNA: TGTGCCAGCAGCTTAGGATTATCCAGGGCATACTCTGGGGCCAACGTCCTGACTTTC

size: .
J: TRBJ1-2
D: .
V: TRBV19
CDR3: CARRGGLPHNYGYTF
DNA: TGTGCCCGTAGGGGGGGACTCCCGCACAACTATGGCTACACCTTC

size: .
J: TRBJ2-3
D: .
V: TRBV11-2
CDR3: CASSFYQGMDTQYF
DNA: TGTGCCAGCAGCTTCTACCAGGGTATGGATACGCAGTATTTT

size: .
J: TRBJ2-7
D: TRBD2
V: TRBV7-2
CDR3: CASSLGLAGNYEQYF
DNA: TGTGCCAGCAGCTTAGGACTAGCGGGGAACTACGAGCAGTACTTC

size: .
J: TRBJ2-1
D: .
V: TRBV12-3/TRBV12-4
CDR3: CASSLLQYNEQFF
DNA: TGTGCCAGCAGTTTACTACAGTACAATGAGCAGTTCTTC

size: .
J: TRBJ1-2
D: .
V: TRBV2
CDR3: CASSVAETTGGYTF
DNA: TGTGCCAGCAGTGTTGCCGAGACAACGGGGGGCTACACCTTC

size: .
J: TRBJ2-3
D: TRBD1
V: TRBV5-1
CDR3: CASRTGGPDTQYF
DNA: TGCGCCAGCAGAACAGGGGGCCCAGATACGCAGTATTTT

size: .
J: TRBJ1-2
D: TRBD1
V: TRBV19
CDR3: CASSVTRGIYGYTF
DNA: TGTGCCAGTAGTGTTACCAGGGGGATCTATGGCTACACCTTC

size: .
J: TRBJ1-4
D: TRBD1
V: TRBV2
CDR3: CASSAETGGWGKLFF
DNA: TGTGCCAGCAGTGCCGAAACAGGGGGATGGGGAAAACTGTTTTTT

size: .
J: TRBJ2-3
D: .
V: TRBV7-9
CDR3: CASSLGVGPSTDTQYF
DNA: TGTGCCAGCAGCTTAGGGGTGGGGCCCAGCACAGATACGCAGTATTTT

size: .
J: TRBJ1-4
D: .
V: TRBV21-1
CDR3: CASSKVVVTGGEKLFF
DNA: TGTGCCAGCAGCAAAGTTGTCGTGACAGGGGGAGAAAAACTGTTTTTT

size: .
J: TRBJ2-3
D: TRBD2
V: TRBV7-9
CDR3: CASSPLAGEITDTQYF
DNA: TGTGCCAGCAGCCCGCTAGCGGGAGAAATTACAGATACGCAGTATTTT

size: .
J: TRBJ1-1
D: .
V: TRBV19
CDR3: CASSLWGIGNTEAFF
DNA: TGTGCCAGTAGTCTCTGGGGCATCGGGAACACTGAAGCTTTCTTT

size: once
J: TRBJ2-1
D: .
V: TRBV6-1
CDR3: CATLSGGGYNEQFF
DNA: TGTGCCACCTTATCTGGTGGGGGGTACAATGAGCAGTTCTTC

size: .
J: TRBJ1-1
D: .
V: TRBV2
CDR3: CASLPEVGTEAFF
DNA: TGTGCCAGCCTGCCCGAGGTGGGCACTGAAGCTTTCTTT

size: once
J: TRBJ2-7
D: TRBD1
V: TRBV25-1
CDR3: CASSRGTGYEQYF
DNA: TGTGCCAGCAGCCGGGGGACAGGGTACGAGCAGTACTTC

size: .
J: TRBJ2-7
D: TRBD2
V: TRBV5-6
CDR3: CASSLAGAKYEQYF
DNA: TGTGCCAGCAGCTTAGCGGGAGCGAAATACGAGCAGTACTTC

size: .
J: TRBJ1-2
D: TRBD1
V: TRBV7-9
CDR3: CASSLDGQGAYDGYTF
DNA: TGTGCCAGCAGCTTAGACGGACAGGGGGCATATGATGGCTACACCTTC

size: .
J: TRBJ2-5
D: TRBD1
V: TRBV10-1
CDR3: CASSEGQGTEETQYF
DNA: TGCGCCAGCAGTGAAGGACAGGGGACGGAAGAGACCCAGTACTTC

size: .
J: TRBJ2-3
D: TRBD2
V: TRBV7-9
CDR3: CASSGSIAGGPRGTDTQYF
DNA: TGTGCCAGCAGCGGGAGCATAGCGGGAGGGCCTAGAGGCACAGATACGCAGTATTTT

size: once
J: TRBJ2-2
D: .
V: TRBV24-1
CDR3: CATSDLHNTGELFF
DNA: TGTGCCACCAGTGATTTACATAACACCGGGGAGCTGTTTTTT

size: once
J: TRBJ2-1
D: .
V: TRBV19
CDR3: CASSISGQRAAYNEQFF
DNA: TGTGCCAGTAGTATTTCGGGGCAGCGGGCAGCCTACAATGAGCAGTTCTTC

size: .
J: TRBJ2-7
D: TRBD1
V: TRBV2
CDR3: CASSGQGVRYEQYF
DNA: TGTGCCAGCAGCGGACAGGGGGTCCGCTACGAGCAGTACTTC

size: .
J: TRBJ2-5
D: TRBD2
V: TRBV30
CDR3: CASEVPSGRGTQYF
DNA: TGTGCTTCAGAGGTACCTAGCGGGAGGGGGACCCAGTACTTC